These T cell receptor beta chains were read from a single sample in a study of blood T cell repertoires in COVID-19. Clones were read by immunoSEQ multiplex PCR, and TCRdb kept only the in-frame ones, dropping some. The sample lists about 240,000 clones; more than 80% were seen once. The source material was peripheral blood. Receptors were obtained from a human donor in a cohort sampled during active COVID-19. Each CDR3 is given with its conserved first and last residue. D genes are given only for firm matches. Clone size, where shown, is once, few, many, or a class for clones that have expanded.

clone_size	d_call	v_call	j_call	cdr3_nt	cdr3_aa
NA	NA	TRBV7-9	TRBJ2-1	TGTGCCAGCAGCCCCCTGAGCGGAAGCTCCTACAATGAGCAGTTCTTC	CASSPLSGSSYNEQFF
NA	TRBD1	TRBV5-1	TRBJ1-2	TGCGCCAGCAGCCAGCCGGGACAGGGGCTCTATGGCTACACCTTC	CASSQPGQGLYGYTF
NA	TRBD2	TRBV28	TRBJ2-3	TGTGCCAGCAGTTTATCACTAGCGGGAGATACGCAGTATTTT	CASSLSLAGDTQYF
NA	TRBD1	TRBV2	TRBJ1-2	TGTGCCAGCAGTGAGGGACAGACTCGTGGCTACACCTTC	CASSEGQTRGYTF
NA	NA	TRBV10-3	TRBJ2-5	TGTGCCATCAGTGAGCCTCACCGGGAGACCCAGTACTTC	CAISEPHRETQYF
NA	NA	TRBV12-3/TRBV12-4	TRBJ2-5	TGTGCCAGCAGTAATATGCGGACCCAGTACTTC	CASSNMRTQYF
NA	TRBD2	TRBV11-2	TRBJ2-5	TGTGCCAGCGGTAGCGGGGGCGGATACCAAGAGACCCAGTACTTC	CASGSGGGYQETQYF
NA	NA	TRBV15	TRBJ1-1	TGTGCCACCAGCAGAGACCGACGGACAGACACTGAAGCTTTCTTT	CATSRDRRTDTEAFF
NA	NA	TRBV27	TRBJ2-1	TGTGCCAGCACCCCATTACTTCGACAGTCTGATGAGCAGTTCTTC	CASTPLLRQSDEQFF
NA	NA	TRBV5-5	TRBJ1-5	TGTGCCAGCAGTAGAGACACGGGGAATCAGCCCCAGCATTTT	CASSRDTGNQPQHF
NA	TRBD1	TRBV7-2	TRBJ1-1	TGTGCCAGCAGCGGCGTACAGGGGGCCGCTGAAGCTTTCTTT	CASSGVQGAAEAFF
NA	TRBD1	TRBV2	TRBJ2-7	TGTGCCAGCCGTAAGACAGGGAGTGGGGAGCAGTACTTC	CASRKTGSGEQYF
once	TRBD1	TRBV20-1	TRBJ2-7	TGCAGTGCTAGTCCGGGGACAGGGGCCCACGAGCAGTACTTC	CSASPGTGAHEQYF
NA	NA	TRBV19	TRBJ1-6	TGTGCCAGTAGTTTCGGAGGGACGGAAAGTTCACCCCTCCACTTT	CASSFGGTESSPLHF
NA	NA	TRBV10-1	TRBJ2-3	TGCGCCAGCAGTCCAAGCCACCTTCAAGGGGCAGATACGCAGTATTTT	CASSPSHLQGADTQYF
NA	NA	TRBV4-1	TRBJ1-2	TGCGCCAGCAGCCAAGTTGTGCCCCGGGCTAACTATGGCTACACCTTC	CASSQVVPRANYGYTF
NA	TRBD1	TRBV30	TRBJ1-4	TGTGCCTGGAGTATAGGGACAGGAGGGGATGAAAAACTGTTTTTT	CAWSIGTGGDEKLFF
NA	NA	TRBV6-5	TRBJ1-1	TGTGCCAGCAGTACACCCTCGGGCACTGAAGCTTTCTTT	CASSTPSGTEAFF
once	TRBD2	TRBV19	TRBJ2-1	TGTGCCAGTTTATTGACTAGCGGGGCCTACAATGAGCAGTTCTTC	CASLLTSGAYNEQFF
medium-sized	NA	TRBV7-6	TRBJ2-1	TGTGCCAGCAGCTTAGAAACGGGGGCCTACAATGAGCAGTTCTTC	CASSLETGAYNEQFF
few	NA	TRBV6-4	TRBJ2-2	TGTGCCAGCAGTGAGGACAGAAACACCGGGGAGCTGTTTTTT	CASSEDRNTGELFF
NA	TRBD1	TRBV28	TRBJ1-1	TGTGCCAGCAGCACCAGAGGACAGGGGGAAACTGAAGCTTTCTTT	CASSTRGQGETEAFF
NA	NA	TRBV18	TRBJ1-6	TGTGCCAGCTCACCACCGAGAGGGTCAAATTCACCCCTCCACTTT	CASSPPRGSNSPLHF
NA	TRBD1	TRBV27	TRBJ1-5	TGTGCCAGCAGCCTGGGGACAGCACCGAATCAGCCCCAGCATTTT	CASSLGTAPNQPQHF
NA	TRBD2	TRBV7-2	TRBJ2-7	TGTGCCAGCAGTCTCGGGGGGTCCCAATACGAGCAGTACTTC	CASSLGGSQYEQYF
NA	TRBD2	TRBV7-2	TRBJ2-3	TGTGCCAGCAGCTTAGGGGGGCGGGAGGCGTCACAGTATTTT	CASSLGGREASQYF
NA	NA	TRBV3-1/TRBV3-2	TRBJ1-2	TGTGCCAGCAGCGCGGTCGCGTTCTATGGCTACACCTTC	CASSAVAFYGYTF
few	TRBD1	TRBV30	TRBJ2-1	TGTGCTAAGATGGACAGGGTGAACAATGAGCAGTTCTTC	CAKMDRVNNEQFF
many	NA	TRBV7-9	TRBJ2-7	TGTGCCAGCAGCTTAGTGGGGAGATACGAGCAGTACTTC	CASSLVGRYEQYF
NA	NA	TRBV7-2	TRBJ1-5	TGTGCCAGCAGCTTAACAGGGACCGATAGCAATCAGCCCCAGCATTTT	CASSLTGTDSNQPQHF
NA	TRBD2	TRBV30	TRBJ2-1	TGTGCCCGCAGCGGGGGGGTCAATGAGCAGTTCTTC	CARSGGVNEQFF
few	NA	TRBV3-1/TRBV3-2	TRBJ1-3	TGTGCCAGCAGCCAAGGGACACGGAACACCATATATTTT	CASSQGTRNTIYF
NA	TRBD1	TRBV28	TRBJ2-4	TGTGCCAGCACCTCAACCCGGACAGGGGGCTGGAACATTCAGTACTTC	CASTSTRTGGWNIQYF
NA	NA	TRBV2	TRBJ2-7	TGTGCCAGCAGTGACGGGGCCTACGAGCAGTACTTC	CASSDGAYEQYF
once	TRBD1	TRBV15	TRBJ2-1	TGTGCCACCAGCAGAGATAGGCCAGGGGGTAATGAGCAGTTCTTC	CATSRDRPGGNEQFF
NA	NA	TRBV3-1/TRBV3-2	TRBJ1-4	TGTGCCAGCAGCCGTACAAGTCAGGGGTTTAATGAAAAACTGTTTTTT	CASSRTSQGFNEKLFF
NA	NA	TRBV11-2	TRBJ2-7	TGTGCCAGCAGTCCCAGACGGGTTAGCGAGCAGTACTTC	CASSPRRVSEQYF
once	NA	TRBV5-1	TRBJ2-3	TGCGCCAGCAGCCACCGCGTGGGGACTAGCACAGATACGCAGTATTTT	CASSHRVGTSTDTQYF
NA	NA	TRBV28	TRBJ2-7	TGTGCCAGCACCTACAATGGCGGGGGCACCTACGAGCAGTACTTC	CASTYNGGGTYEQYF
NA	NA	TRBV6-2/TRBV6-3	TRBJ2-2	TGTGCCAGCAGTCCCTTGGGTTCCCTAGGCCCCGGGGAGCTGTTTTTT	CASSPLGSLGPGELFF
NA	NA	TRBV30	TRBJ2-7	TGTGCCTGGACAACGGGACAACCTGGGGACTACGAGCAGTACTTC	CAWTTGQPGDYEQYF
NA	NA	TRBV9	TRBJ1-5	TGTGCCAGCAGCGCCGGGAATAGCAATCAGCCCCAGCACTTT	CASSAGNSNQPQHF
NA	NA	TRBV5-8	TRBJ2-3	TGTGCCGCTACGCGAGGAGCGGGTAGCACAGATACGCAGTATTTT	CAATRGAGSTDTQYF
NA	TRBD1	TRBV6-5	TRBJ1-6	TGTGCCAGCAGTTACTCGAGACAGGGAGATAATTCACCCCTCCACTTT	CASSYSRQGDNSPLHF
NA	TRBD1	TRBV4-1	TRBJ1-6	TGCGCCAGCAGCCAATCCGGGACAGGGTCTTCACCCCTCCACTTT	CASSQSGTGSSPLHF
NA	TRBD1	TRBV28	TRBJ2-1	TGTGCCAGCAGTTCCACTGGGACAGGGGGGGGAAATGAGCAGTTCTTC	CASSSTGTGGGNEQFF
NA	TRBD2	TRBV19	TRBJ2-7	TGTGCCAGTAGTACCCGGACTAGCGCTAATTACGAGCAGTACTTC	CASSTRTSANYEQYF
NA	NA	TRBV7-6	TRBJ1-1	TGTGCCAGCAGCTTAATCGACACAGGGAACACTGAAGCTTTCTTT	CASSLIDTGNTEAFF
NA	NA	TRBV19	TRBJ2-1	TGTGCCAGTAACCCGGATGGGACTTACTCCTACAATGAGCAGTTCTTC	CASNPDGTYSYNEQFF
few	TRBD1	TRBV5-1	TRBJ1-1	TGCGCCAGCACCCTAGGGACAGCCTCGGGCACTGAAGCTTTCTTT	CASTLGTASGTEAFF
NA	TRBD2	TRBV2	TRBJ2-4	TGTGCCAGCCGCCGAGGACTAGCTTTCTCCAAAAACATTCAGTACTTC	CASRRGLAFSKNIQYF
NA	TRBD2	TRBV27	TRBJ2-1	TGTGCCAGCCTTCGGCTAGCGGGATTGGGGGAGCAGTTCTTC	CASLRLAGLGEQFF
once	TRBD1	TRBV19	TRBJ2-7	TGTGCCAGTAGTAGAGGCGGACAGGGGGCCTACGAGCAGTACTTC	CASSRGGQGAYEQYF